This note documents a single TCR beta chain sequence. Its antigen is unknown. This sample is drawn from a study of regulatory T cells. The PCR used 52 TRBV and 13 TRBJ primers. TCRdb keeps only in-frame clones here, not all; method: immunoSEQ multiplex PCR. The sample shows some 38,000 clones, around nine tenths of them seen only once. The CDR3 covers 14 residues. Trimming cost V 3 bases and J 5 bases, with 10 bases left between them. Germline values: CDR1 LNHDA, CDR2 SQIVND (reference sequence). Findings and limits, study-wide: In CD3G-deficient patients, conventional CD4+ T cells were enriched for hydrophobic CDR3 residues at positions 6 and 7.

The chain employs TRBV19 and TRBJ2-2; TRBD2 is a possible D gene (6 bases). The sample consisted of conventional CD4+ T cells sorted from blood. The TCR was taken from a person under 35 with CD3G deficiency. As DNA, the CDR3 is TGTGCCAGTAGTATCGCGGAGGGAACCGGGGAGCTGTTTTTT. This encodes CASSIAEGTGELFF.